Given below is one T cell receptor (beta chain) in context. Antigen unknown. The data belong to a study of blood T cells in healthy people across ages. Study-level findings and limits: Naive T cell percentage showed a strong correlation with the diversity of TCR beta.

A sample-barcoded 5' primer and a J-beta primer mix were used in a second PCR of about 7 to 12 cycles. Each CDR3 protein is one row after TCRdb ran MiXCR on the 5' RACE reads. Altogether around 1,000,000 distinct CDR3 sequences are present, less than 25% being singletons, with the ten largest covering around 0.75%. There are 15 residues in the CDR3. V lost 2 bases and J lost 2, with 10 bases in between. The germline gives CDR1 MNHEY, CDR2 SVGAGI. Separately, the same data were catalogued under a study of T cells of mothers and their children. That report notes: Each donor was one of three healthy Caucasian mothers or one of their six children. Related and unrelated pairs show similar shaping of TCR recombination output by thymic selection. Versus unrelated pairs, overlap was slightly higher in related mother-child pairs, without reaching significance.

V gene TRBV6-5 combines with J gene TRBJ2-1; D not resolved. The sequenced sample consisted of blood. This clonotype was obtained from a girl aged 2 to 10 in good health. The CDR3 DNA reads as TGTGCCAGCAGTTACGTCCCTTCGACCTACAATGAGCAGTTCTTC. Its translation: CASSYVPSTYNEQFF.